Below, 10 T cell receptor beta chains from the same sample are listed, as sequenced in a study of T cells after yellow fever vaccination. Each CDR3 protein is one row after TCRdb ran MiXCR on the 5' RACE reads. The sample holds more than 300,000 distinct CDR3 sequences; approximately 4.5% are singletons and the top ten take approximately 19%. This specimen was PBMCs, taken 15 days after the yellow fever booster vaccination. These receptors were taken from a man aged 18 to 35 who received the YFV17D yellow fever vaccine.

The chain is built from TRBV10-3 and TRBJ2-2; D is possibly TRBD2 (5 bases). Germline lookup yields CDR1 ENHRY and CDR2 SYGVKD. The CDR3 contains 15 residues. V was pared by 0 bases and J by 4 bases, with 9 bases between. The CDR3 nucleotides read TGTGCCATCAGTGAGTCGTTTGCGGGCACCGGGGAGCTGTTTTTT. Its translation is CAISESFAGTGELFF.

This clonotype was detected only a few times. V gene TRBV20-1 combines with J gene TRBJ2-7; D gene ambiguous. Trimming took off 3 bases at V and 3 bases at J, with 15 bases between the two ends. Germline V gene sequence: CDR1 DFQATT, CDR2 SNEGSKA (reference sequence). The CDR3 consists of 14 residues. The CDR3 DNA reads as TGCAGTGCTAGGAAGCCATTTAGAGGCTACGAGCAGTACTTC. Residues: CSARKPFRGYEQYF.

This clonotype was observed a handful of times. The CDR3 coding sequence is TGTGCCAGCAGCTCACAGCGGGGGGTTCGTGAGCAGTTCTTC. Translation: CASSSQRGVREQFF. The chain carries TRBV7-2 and TRBJ2-1, with 9 bases lining up with TRBD2. The germline CDR1 and CDR2 sequences are SGHTA and FQGNSA. Unmatched junction bases numbered 7, after V lost 4 bases and J lost 9 bases. This CDR3 is 14 amino acids long.

Many counts were recorded for this clonotype. The chain is built from TRBV7-3 and TRBJ2-1; no reliable D call. V was clipped by 3 bases and J by 8 bases, with 8 bases between them. The CDR3 spans 12 residues. Germline CDR1 and CDR2: SGHTA and FQGTGA. The CDR3 bases are TGTGCCAGCAGCTTTCCGCAGGATGAGCAGTTCTTC. It encodes CASSFPQDEQFF.

This clonotype showed up many times. The V call is TRBV27, the J call TRBJ2-2; D unresolved. The germline V and J ends were trimmed by 4 bases and 4 bases, with 7 bases remaining between them. From germline, CDR1 is MNHEY and CDR2 SMNVEV (reference sequence). This CDR3 comprises 13 residues. CDR3 sequence: CASSSPITGELFF. The CDR3 region has the DNA TGTGCCAGCAGTTCCCCGATCACCGGGGAGCTGTTTTTT.

The rearrangement joins TRBV6-2 or TRBV6-3 to TRBJ2-1, with D unresolved. Trimming removed 0 bases from V and 0 bases from J, with 15 bases in between. This CDR3 is built from 18 residues. Per the germline V gene, CDR1 is MNHEY and CDR2 is SVGEGT. The DNA of the CDR3 is TGTGCCAGCAGTTACTCCCAAACCGTTCTAGTCTCCTACAATGAGCAGTTCTTC. It translates to CASSYSQTVLVSYNEQFF.

This clonotype was counted a few times. This rearrangement joins TRBV12-3 or TRBV12-4 to TRBJ2-6, with D possibly TRBD1 on 5 matching bases. The CDR3 has 19 amino acids. Trimming cost V 6 bases and J 1 base, with 22 bases left between them. The CDR3 nucleotides are TGTGCCAGCAGCTCCCTATTTGGTGGACACTATTCTGGGGCCAACGTCCTGACTTTC. Protein: CASSSLFGGHYSGANVLTF.

This clonotype was counted a few times. The chain is built from TRBV20-1 and TRBJ2-7, with 8 bases that match TRBD1. The CDR3 totals 15 residues. V was clipped by 0 bases and J by 3 bases; unmatched bases: 7. Germline CDR1 DFQATT, CDR2 SNEGSKA (reference sequence). DNA for the CDR3: TGCAGTGCTAGAGATCGGGGGACAGGCCTCTACGAGCAGTACTTC. Its translation: CSARDRGTGLYEQYF.

This clonotype has at least ten counts. V gene TRBV7-2 combines with J gene TRBJ2-7; D may be TRBD2 (6 bases). This CDR3 comprises 14 residues. Trimming cost V 1 base and J 5 bases, with 12 bases left between them. In germline, CDR1 is SGHTA, CDR2 FQGNSA. This chain's CDR3 is CASSLGSGPHEQYF. The DNA of the CDR3 is TGTGCCAGCAGCTTAGGGAGCGGGCCCCACGAGCAGTACTTC.

This clonotype showed up many times. The gene calls are TRBV7-9 and TRBJ1-2; no definite D call. V lost 2 bases and J lost 3, with 7 bases in between. Looked up from germline, CDR1 is SEHNR and CDR2 is FQNEAQ (reference sequence). This CDR3 has 13 amino acids. CDR3 coding DNA: TGTGCCAGCAGCTTATCTGCGGACTATGGCTACACCTTC. It translates to CASSLSADYGYTF.